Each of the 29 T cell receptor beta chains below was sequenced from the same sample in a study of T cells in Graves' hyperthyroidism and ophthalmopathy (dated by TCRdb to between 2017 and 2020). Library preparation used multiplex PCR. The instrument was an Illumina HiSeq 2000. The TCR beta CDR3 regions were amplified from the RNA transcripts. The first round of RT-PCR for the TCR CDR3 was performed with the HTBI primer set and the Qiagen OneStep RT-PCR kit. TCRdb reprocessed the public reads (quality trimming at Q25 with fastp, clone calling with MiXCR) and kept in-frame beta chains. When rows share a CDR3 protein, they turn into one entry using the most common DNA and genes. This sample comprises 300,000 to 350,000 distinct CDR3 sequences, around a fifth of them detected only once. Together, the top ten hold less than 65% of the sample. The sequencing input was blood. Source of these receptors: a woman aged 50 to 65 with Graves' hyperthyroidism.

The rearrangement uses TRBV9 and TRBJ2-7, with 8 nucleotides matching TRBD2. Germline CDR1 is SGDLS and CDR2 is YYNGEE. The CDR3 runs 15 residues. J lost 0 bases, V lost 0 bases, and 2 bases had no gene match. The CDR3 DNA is TGTGCCAGCAGCGTAGGTAGCGGGGCCTCCTACGAGCAGTACTTC. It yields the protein CASSVGSGASYEQYF.

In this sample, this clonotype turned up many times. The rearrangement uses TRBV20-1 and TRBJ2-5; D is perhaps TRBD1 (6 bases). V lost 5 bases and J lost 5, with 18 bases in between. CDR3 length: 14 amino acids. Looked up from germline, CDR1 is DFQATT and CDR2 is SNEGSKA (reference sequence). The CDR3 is CSAPRKGGGETQYF. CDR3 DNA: TGCAGTGCTCCACGGAAAGGGGGTGGGGAGACCCAGTACTTC.

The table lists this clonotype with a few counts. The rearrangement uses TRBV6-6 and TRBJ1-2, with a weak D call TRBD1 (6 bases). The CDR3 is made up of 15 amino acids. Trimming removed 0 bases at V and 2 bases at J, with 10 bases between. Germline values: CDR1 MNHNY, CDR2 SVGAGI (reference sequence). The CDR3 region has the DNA TGTGCCAGCAGTTACTCGAAGGGGGAGAACTATGGCTACACCTTC. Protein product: CASSYSKGENYGYTF.

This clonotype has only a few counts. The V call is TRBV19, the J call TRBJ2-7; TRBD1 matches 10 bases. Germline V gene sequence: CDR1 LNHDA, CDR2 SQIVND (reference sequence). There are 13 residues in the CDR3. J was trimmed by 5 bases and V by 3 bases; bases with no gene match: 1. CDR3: CASSIGTGDEQYF. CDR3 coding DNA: TGTGCCAGTAGTATCGGGACAGGGGACGAGCAGTACTTC.

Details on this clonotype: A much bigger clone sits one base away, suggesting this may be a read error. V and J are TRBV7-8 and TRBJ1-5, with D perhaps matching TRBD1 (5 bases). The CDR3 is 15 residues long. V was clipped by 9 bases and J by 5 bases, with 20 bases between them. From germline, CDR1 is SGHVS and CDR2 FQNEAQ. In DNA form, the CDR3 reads TGTGCCAGAAGCGCACTTGGAGGGGTCGATCAGCCCCAGCATTTT. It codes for CARSALGGVDQPQHF.

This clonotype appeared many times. CDR3 DNA: TGTGCCAGCAGCCGACAGGGGACCTCTGGAAACACCATATATTTT. It translates to CASSRQGTSGNTIYF. J is TRBJ1-3 and V is TRBV3-1, with 8 positions matching TRBD1. Looked up from germline, CDR1 is LGHDT and CDR2 is YNNKEL (reference sequence). The junction had 2 bases not matched to a gene; V was cut back by 4 bases and J by 0 bases. The CDR3 length is 15 residues. Variable domain in full (rest from reference TRBV3-1 and TRBJ1-3): DTAVSQTPKYLVTQMGNDKSIKCEQNLGHDTMYWYKQDSKKFLKIMFSYNNKELIINETVPNRFSPKSPDKAHLNLHINSLELGDSAVYFCASSRQGTSGNTIYFGEGSWLTVV.

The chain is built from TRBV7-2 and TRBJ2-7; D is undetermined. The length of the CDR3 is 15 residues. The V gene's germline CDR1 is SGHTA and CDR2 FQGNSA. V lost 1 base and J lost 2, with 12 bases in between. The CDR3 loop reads CASSLGVSGTYEQYF. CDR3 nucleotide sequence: TGTGCCAGCAGCTTAGGGGTTTCAGGCACCTACGAGCAGTACTTC.

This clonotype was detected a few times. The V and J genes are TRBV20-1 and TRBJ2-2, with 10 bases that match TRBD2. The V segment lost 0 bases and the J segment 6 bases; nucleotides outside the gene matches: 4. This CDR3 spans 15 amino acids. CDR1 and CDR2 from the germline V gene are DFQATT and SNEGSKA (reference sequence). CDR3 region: CSAREASGGAGELFF. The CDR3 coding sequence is TGCAGTGCTAGAGAGGCTAGCGGGGGTGCCGGGGAGCTGTTTTTT.

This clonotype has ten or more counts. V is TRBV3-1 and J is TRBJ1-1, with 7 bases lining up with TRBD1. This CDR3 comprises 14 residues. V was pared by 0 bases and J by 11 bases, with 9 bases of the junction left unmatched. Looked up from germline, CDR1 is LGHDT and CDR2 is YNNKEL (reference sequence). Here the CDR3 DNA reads TGTGCCAGCAGCCAAGATGGGGGACAGACCCGGGCTTTCTTT. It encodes CASSQDGGQTRAFF.

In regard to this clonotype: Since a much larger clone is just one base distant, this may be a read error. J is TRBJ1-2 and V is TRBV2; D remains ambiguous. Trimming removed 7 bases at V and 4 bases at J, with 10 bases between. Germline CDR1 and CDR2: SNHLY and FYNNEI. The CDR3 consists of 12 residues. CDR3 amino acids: CASISQSYGYTF. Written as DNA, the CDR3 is TGTGCCAGCATCAGTCAGAGCTATGGCTACACCTTC.

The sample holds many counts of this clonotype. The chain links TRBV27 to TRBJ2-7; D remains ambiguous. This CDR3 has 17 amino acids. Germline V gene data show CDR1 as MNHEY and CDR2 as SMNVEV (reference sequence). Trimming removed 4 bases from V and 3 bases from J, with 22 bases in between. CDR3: CASSSRTLGLPNYEQYF. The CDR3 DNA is TGTGCCAGCAGTTCCCGTACTCTTGGGCTACCCAACTACGAGCAGTACTTC.

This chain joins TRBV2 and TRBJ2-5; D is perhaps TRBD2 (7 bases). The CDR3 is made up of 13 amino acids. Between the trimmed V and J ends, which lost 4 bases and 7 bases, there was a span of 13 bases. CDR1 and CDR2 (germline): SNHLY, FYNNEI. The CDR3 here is CASSGGPGGTQYF. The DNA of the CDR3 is TGTGCCAGCAGTGGGGGGCCGGGGGGGACCCAGTACTTC.

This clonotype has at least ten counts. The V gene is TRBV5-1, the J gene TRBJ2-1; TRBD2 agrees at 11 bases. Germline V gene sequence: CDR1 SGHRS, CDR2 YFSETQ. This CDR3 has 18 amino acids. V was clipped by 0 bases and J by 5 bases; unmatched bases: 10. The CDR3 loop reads CASSLVLAGAPGDNEQFF. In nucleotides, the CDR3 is TGCGCCAGCAGCTTGGTACTAGCGGGAGCCCCGGGGGACAATGAGCAGTTCTTC.

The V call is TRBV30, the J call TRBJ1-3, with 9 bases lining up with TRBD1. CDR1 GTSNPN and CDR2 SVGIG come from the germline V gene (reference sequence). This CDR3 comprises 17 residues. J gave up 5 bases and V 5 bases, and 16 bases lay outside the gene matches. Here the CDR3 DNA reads TGTGCCTGGGGCCGGGACAGGGATCCCGAGAATCGAAACACCATATATTTT. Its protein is CAWGRDRDPENRNTIYF.

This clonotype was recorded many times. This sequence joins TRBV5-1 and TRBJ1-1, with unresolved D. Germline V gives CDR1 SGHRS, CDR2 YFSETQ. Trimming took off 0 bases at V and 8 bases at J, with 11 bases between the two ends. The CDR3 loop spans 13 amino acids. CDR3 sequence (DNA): TGCGCCAGCAGCTTGGAAGGATCCTTCGAAGCTTTCTTT. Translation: CASSLEGSFEAFF.

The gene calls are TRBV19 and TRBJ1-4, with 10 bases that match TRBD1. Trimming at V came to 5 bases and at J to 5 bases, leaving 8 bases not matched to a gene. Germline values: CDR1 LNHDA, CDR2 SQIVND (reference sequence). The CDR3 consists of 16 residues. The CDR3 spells CASSLLPGQGNEKLFF. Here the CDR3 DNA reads TGTGCCAGTAGTCTCCTTCCGGGACAGGGGAATGAAAAACTGTTTTTT.

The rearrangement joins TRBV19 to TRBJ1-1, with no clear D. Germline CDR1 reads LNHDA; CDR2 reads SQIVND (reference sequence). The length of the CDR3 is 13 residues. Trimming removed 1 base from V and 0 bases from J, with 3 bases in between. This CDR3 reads CASSIGVNTEAFF. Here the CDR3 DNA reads TGTGCCAGTAGTATAGGGGTGAACACTGAAGCTTTCTTT.

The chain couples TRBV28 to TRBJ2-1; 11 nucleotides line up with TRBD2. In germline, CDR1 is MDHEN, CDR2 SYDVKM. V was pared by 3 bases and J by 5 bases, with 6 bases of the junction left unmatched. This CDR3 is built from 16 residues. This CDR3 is CASSFYLAGGDNEQFF. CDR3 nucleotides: TGTGCCAGCAGTTTTTACCTAGCGGGAGGAGACAATGAGCAGTTCTTC.

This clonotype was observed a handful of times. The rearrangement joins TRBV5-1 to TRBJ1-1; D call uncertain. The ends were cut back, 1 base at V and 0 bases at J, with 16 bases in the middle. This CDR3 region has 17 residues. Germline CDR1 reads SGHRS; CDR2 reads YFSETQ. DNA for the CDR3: TGCGCCAGCAGCTTGAAGGGTCCCAGCTACCTGAACACTGAAGCTTTCTTT. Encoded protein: CASSLKGPSYLNTEAFF.

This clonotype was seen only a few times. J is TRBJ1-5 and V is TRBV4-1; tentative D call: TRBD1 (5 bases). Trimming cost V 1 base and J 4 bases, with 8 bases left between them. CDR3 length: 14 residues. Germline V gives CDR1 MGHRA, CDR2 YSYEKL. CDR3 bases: TGCGCCAGCAGCCAAGGAGGGGCTAATCAGCCCCAGCATTTT. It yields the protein CASSQGGANQPQHF.

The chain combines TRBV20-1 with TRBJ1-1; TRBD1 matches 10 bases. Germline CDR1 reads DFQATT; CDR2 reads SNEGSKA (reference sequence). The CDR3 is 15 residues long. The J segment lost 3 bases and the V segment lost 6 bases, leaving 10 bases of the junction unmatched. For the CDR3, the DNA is TGCAGTGCGAAGTGGGGGGGACAGGGGCACACTGAAGCTTTCTTT. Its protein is CSAKWGGQGHTEAFF.

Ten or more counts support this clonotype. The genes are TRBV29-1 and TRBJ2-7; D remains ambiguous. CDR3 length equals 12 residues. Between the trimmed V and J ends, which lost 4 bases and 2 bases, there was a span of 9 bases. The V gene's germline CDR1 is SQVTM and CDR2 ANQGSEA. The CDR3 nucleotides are TGCAGCGTTGGACAAAATCCCTACGAGCAGTACTTC. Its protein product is CSVGQNPYEQYF.

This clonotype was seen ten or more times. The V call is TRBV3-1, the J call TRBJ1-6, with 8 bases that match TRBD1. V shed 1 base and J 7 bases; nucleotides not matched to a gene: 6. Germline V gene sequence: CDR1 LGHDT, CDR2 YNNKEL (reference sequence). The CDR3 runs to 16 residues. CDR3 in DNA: TGTGCCAGCAGCCAAGCGGGTCGGACAGGGAATTCACCCCTCCACTTT. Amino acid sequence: CASSQAGRTGNSPLHF.

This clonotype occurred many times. The CDR3 region has the DNA TGTGCCAGCACGTTGGGGGAACTGGGCTATGGAACTGAAGCTTTCTTT. Translated: CASTLGELGYGTEAFF. The chain combines TRBV2 with TRBJ1-1; possible D gene TRBD1, 5 bases. The germline gives CDR1 SNHLY, CDR2 FYNNEI. This CDR3 is 16 amino acids long. The V gene lost 7 bases and the J gene lost 5 bases, with 23 bases spanning the gap.

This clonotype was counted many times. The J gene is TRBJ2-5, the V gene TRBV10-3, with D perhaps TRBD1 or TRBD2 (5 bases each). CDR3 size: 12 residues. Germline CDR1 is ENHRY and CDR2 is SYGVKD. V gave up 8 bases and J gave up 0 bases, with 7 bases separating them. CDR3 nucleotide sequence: TGTGCCATCGGGGGTAACCAAGAGACCCAGTACTTC. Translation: CAIGGNQETQYF.

CDR3 nucleotide sequence: TGTGCCAGTAGTATAGAGGGGGGGCGGAATCAGCCCCAGCATTTT. It encodes CASSIEGGRNQPQHF. The chain carries TRBV19 and TRBJ1-5; D may be TRBD1 (6 bases). Trimming cost V 0 bases and J 4 bases, with 10 bases left between them. CDR1 LNHDA and CDR2 SQIVND come from the germline V gene (reference sequence). This CDR3 has 15 residues.

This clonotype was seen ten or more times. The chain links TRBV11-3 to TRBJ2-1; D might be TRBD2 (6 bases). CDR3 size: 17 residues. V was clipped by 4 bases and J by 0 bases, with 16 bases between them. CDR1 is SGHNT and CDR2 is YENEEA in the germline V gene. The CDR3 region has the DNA TGTGCCAGCAGCTCCCGGGGAGGAGGGAGCTCCTACAATGAGCAGTTCTTC. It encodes CASSSRGGGSSYNEQFF.

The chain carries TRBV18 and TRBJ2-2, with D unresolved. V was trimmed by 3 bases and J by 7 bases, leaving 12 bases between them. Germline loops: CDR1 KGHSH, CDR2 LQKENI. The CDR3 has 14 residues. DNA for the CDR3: TGTGCCAGCTCACCGGCCTCAACTGACGGGGAGCTGTTTTTT. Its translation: CASSPASTDGELFF. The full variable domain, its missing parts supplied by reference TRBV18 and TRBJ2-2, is NAGVMQNPRHLVRRRGQEARLRCSPMKGHSHVYWYRQLPEEGLKFMVYLQKENIIDESGMPKERFSAEFPKEGPSILRIQQVVRGDSAAYFCASSPASTDGELFFGEGSRLTVL.

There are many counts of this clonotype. The CDR3 region has the DNA TGTGCCAGCAGTGAACTCCGAGCTGGGGCCAACGTCCTGACTTTC. Residues: CASSELRAGANVLTF. The chain employs TRBV2 and TRBJ2-6; the D is unclear. V lost 2 bases, J lost 2 bases, and 7 bases lay in between. Germline V gene sequence: CDR1 SNHLY, CDR2 FYNNEI. CDR3 length: 15 residues.